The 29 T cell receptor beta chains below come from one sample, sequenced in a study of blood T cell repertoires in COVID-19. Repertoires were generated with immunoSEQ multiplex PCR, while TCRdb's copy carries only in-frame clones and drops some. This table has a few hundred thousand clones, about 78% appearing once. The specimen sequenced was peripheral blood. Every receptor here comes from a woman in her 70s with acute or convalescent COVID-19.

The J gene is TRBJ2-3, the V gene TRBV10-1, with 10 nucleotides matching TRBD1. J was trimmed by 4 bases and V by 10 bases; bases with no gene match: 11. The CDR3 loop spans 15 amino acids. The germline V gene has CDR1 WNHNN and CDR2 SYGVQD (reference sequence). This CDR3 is CATRPGQGMSDTQYF. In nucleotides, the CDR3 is TGCGCCACCCGGCCGGGACAGGGGATGTCAGATACGCAGTATTTT.

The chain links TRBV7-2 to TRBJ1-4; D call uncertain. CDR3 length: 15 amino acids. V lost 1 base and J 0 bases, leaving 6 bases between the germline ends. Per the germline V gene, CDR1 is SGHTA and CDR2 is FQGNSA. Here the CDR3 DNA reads TGTGCCAGCAGCTTAGACTCCACAACTAATGAAAAACTGTTTTTT. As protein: CASSLDSTTNEKLFF.

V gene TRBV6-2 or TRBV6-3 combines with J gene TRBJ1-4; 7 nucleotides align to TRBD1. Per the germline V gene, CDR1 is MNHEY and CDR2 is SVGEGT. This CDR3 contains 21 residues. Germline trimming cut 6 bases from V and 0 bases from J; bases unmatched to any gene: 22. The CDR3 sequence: CASSGLPGQWLERATNEKLFF. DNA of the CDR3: TGTGCCAGCAGCGGACTTCCGGGACAGTGGCTGGAAAGGGCAACTAATGAAAAACTGTTTTTT.

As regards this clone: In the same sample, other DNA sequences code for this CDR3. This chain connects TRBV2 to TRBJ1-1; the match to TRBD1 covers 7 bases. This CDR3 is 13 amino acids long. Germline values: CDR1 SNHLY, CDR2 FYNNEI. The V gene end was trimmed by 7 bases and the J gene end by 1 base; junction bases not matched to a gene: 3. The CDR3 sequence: CASIRDRNTEAFF. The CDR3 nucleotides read TGTGCCAGCATCCGGGACAGGAACACTGAAGCTTTCTTT.

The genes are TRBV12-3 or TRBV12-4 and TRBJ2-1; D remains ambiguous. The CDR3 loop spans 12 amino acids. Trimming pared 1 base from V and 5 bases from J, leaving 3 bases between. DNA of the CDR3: TGTGCCAGCAGTTTAGGGCACAATGAGCAGTTCTTC. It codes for CASSLGHNEQFF.

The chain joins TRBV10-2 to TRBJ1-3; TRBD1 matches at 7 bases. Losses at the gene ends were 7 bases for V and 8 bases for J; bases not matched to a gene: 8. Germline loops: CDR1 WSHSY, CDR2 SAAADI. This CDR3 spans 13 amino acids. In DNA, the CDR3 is TGCGCCAGCAAAACCGGGACAGCCGACACCATATATTTT. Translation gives CASKTGTADTIYF.

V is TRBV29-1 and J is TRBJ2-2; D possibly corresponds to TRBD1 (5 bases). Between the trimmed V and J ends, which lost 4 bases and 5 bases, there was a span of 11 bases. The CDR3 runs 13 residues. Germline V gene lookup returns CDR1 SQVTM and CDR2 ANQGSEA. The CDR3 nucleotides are TGCAGCGTTGGTACAGGTCAGACCGGGGAGCTGTTTTTT. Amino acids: CSVGTGQTGELFF.

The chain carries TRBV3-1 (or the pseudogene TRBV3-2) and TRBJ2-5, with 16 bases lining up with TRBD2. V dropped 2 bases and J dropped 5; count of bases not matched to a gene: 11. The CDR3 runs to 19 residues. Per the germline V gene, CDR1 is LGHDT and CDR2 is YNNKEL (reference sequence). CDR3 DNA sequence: TGTGCCAGCAGCCAATTGGGACTAGCGGGGGGGCCTAGTGAGGAGACCCAGTACTTC. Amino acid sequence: CASSQLGLAGGPSEETQYF.

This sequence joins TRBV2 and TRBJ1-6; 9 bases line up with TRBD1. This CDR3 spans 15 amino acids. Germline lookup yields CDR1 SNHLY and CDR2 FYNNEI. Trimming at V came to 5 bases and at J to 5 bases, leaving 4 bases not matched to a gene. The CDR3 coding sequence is TGTGCCAGCAGTATGGGACAGGGAGATAATTCACCCCTCCACTTT. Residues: CASSMGQGDNSPLHF.

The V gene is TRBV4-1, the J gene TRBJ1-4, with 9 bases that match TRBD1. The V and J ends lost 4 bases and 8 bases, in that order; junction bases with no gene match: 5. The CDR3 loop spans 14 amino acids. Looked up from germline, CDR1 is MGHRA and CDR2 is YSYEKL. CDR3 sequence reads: CASSLGQGGEKLFF. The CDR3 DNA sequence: TGCGCCAGCAGCCTGGGACAGGGTGGCGAAAAACTGTTTTTT.

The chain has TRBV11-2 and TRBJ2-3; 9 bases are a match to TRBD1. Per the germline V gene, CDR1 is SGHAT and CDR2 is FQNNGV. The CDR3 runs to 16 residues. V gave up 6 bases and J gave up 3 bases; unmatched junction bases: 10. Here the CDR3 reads CASRPGQGKGTDTQYF. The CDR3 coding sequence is TGTGCCAGCAGACCAGGACAGGGGAAAGGTACAGATACGCAGTATTTT.

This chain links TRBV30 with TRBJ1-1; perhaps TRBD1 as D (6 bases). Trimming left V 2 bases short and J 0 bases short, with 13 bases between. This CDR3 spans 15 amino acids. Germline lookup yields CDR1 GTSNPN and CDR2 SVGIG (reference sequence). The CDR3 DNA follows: TGTGCCTGGAGTTTTTGGACAGCGTTGAACACTGAAGCTTTCTTT. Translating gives CAWSFWTALNTEAFF. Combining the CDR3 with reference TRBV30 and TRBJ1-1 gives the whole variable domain SQTIHQWPATLVQPVGSPLSLECTVEGTSNPNLYWYRQAAGRGLQLLFYSVGIGQISSEVPQNLSASRPQDRQFILSSKKLLLSDSGFYLCAWSFWTALNTEAFFGQGTRLTVV.

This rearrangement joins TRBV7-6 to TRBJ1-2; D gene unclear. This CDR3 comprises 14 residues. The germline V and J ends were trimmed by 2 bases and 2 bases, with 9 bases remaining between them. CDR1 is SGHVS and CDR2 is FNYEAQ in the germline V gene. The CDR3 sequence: CASSLSDQNYGYTF. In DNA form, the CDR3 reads TGTGCCAGCAGCTTAAGTGATCAGAACTATGGCTACACCTTC.

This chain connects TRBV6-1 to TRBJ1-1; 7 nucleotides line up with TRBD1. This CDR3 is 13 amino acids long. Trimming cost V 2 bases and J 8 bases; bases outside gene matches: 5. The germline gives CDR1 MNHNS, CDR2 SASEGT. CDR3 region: CASSEHRDREAFF. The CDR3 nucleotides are TGTGCCAGCAGTGAACACAGGGACAGAGAAGCTTTCTTT.

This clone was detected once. CDR3 in DNA: TGTGCCAGCAGCCCCACGGGGGGCGGTCAGCCCCAGCATTTT. This translates into CASSPTGGGQPQHF. The V gene is TRBV3-1 (or the pseudogene TRBV3-2), the J gene TRBJ1-5; D perhaps matches TRBD1 (6 bases). Germline-derived CDR1 and CDR2 are LGHDT and YNNKEL (reference sequence). This CDR3 has 14 residues. V shed 4 bases and J shed 6 bases, with 13 bases lying between them.

CDR3 residues: CARTRERGDRFQETQYF. CDR3 nucleotide sequence: TGTGCCCGTACTAGGGAGCGGGGGGATCGGTTCCAAGAGACCCAGTACTTC. The V and J genes are TRBV21-1 and TRBJ2-5; the DNA was not compared with TRBD2, the D call given in the table. TRBV21-1 constitutes a pseudogene. This CDR3 has 17 amino acids.

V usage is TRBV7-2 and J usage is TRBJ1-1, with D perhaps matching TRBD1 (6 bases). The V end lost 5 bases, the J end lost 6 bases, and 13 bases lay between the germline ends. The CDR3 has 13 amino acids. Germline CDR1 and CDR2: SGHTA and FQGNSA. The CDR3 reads CASSRVQGSEAFF. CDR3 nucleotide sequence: TGTGCCAGCAGCAGAGTACAGGGATCTGAAGCTTTCTTT. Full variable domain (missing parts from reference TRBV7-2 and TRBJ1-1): GAGVSQSPSNKVTEKGKDVELRCDPISGHTALYWYRQSLGQGLEFLIYFQGNSAPDKSGLPSDRFSAERTGGSVSTLTIQRTQQEDSAVYLCASSRVQGSEAFFGQGTRLTVV.

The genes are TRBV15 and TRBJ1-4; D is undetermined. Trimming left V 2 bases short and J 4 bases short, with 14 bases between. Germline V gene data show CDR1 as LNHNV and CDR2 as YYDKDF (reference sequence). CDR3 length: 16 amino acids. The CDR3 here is CATSRRVGAGNEKLFF. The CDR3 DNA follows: TGTGCCACCAGCAGACGGGTCGGAGCTGGTAATGAAAAACTGTTTTTT.

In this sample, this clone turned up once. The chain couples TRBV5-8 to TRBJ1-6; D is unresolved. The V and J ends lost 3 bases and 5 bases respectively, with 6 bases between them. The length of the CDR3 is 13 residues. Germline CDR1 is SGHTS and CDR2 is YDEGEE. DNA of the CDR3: TGTGCCAGCAGCTGGAGGGATAATTCACCCCTCCACTTT. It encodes CASSWRDNSPLHF.

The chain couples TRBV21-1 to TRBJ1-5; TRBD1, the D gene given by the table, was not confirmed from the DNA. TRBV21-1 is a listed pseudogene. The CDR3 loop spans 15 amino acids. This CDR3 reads CASSNNGQDFGAQHF. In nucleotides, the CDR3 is TGTGCCAGCAGCAATAATGGACAGGACTTTGGGGCCCAGCATTTT.

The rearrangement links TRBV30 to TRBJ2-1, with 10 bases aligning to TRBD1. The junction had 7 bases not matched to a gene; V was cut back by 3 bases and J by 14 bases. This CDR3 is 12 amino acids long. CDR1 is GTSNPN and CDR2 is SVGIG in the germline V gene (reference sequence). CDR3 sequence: CAWSDGGQGKFF. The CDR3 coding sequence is TGTGCCTGGAGCGACGGGGGACAGGGGAAGTTCTTC.

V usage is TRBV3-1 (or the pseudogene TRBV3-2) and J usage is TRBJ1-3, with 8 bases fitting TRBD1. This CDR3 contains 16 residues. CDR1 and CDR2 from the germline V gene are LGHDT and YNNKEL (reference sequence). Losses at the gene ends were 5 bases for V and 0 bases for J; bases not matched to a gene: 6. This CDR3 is CASSGTGGGSGNTIYF. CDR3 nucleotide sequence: TGTGCCAGCAGCGGGACAGGCGGAGGCTCTGGAAACACCATATATTTT.

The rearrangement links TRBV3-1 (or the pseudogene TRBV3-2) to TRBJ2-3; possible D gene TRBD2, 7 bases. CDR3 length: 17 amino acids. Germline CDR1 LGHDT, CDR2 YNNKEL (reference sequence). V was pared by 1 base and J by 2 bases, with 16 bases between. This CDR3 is CASSQVMGAGDTDTQYF. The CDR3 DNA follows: TGTGCCAGCAGCCAAGTAATGGGGGCGGGAGACACAGATACGCAGTATTTT.

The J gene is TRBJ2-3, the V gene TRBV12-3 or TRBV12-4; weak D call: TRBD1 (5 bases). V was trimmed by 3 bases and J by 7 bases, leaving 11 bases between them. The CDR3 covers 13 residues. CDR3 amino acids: CASSFKGAYTQYF. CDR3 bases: TGTGCCAGCAGTTTTAAAGGGGCTTATACGCAGTATTTT.

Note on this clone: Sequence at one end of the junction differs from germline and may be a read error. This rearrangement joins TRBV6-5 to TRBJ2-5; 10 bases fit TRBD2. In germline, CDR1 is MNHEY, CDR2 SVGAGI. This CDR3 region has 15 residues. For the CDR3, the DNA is TGTGCCAGCAGTGACTCCTGGAGCGGGGGGGTGGCCCAGTACTTC. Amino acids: CASSDSWSGGVAQYF.

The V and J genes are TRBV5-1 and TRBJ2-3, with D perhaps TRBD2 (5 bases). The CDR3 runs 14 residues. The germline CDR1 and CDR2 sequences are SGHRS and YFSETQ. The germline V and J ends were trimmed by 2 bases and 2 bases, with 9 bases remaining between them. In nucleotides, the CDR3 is TGCGCCAGCAGCTTCGGACTGTTCACAGATACGCAGTATTTT. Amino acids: CASSFGLFTDTQYF.

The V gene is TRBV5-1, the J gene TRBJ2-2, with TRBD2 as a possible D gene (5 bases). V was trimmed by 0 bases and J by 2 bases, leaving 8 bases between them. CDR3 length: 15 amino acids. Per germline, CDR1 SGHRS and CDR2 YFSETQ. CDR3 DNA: TGCGCCAGCAGCTTGGGGGGAGAAAACACCGGGGAGCTGTTTTTT. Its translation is CASSLGGENTGELFF.

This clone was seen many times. The CDR3 bases are TGTGCCAGCAGGACCGGGGAGACAGGGGTCTCTGAAGCTTTCTTT. It is translated as CASRTGETGVSEAFF. The J gene is TRBJ1-1, the V gene TRBV6-5; 8 bases align to TRBD1. The germline CDR1 and CDR2 sequences are MNHEY and SVGAGI. J lost 6 bases, V lost 6 bases, and 12 bases had no gene match. The CDR3 length is 15 residues.

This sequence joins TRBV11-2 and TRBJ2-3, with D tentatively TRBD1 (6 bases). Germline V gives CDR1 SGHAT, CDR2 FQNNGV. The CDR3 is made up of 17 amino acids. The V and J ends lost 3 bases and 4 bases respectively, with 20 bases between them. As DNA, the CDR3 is TGTGCCAGCAGCTTGACCCAGGGGCCCACCACGGCAGATACGCAGTATTTT. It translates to CASSLTQGPTTADTQYF.